Listed here are 10 T cell receptor beta chains from one sample, sequenced in a study of regulatory T cells in long-lasting Graves disease. Described time point: newly diagnosed GD, antithyroid drugs for less than 3 months. PBMC-derived RNA was used for the TCR library. Assembly of TCR beta libraries relied on iRepertoire HTBI primers together with Arm-PCR of CDR3 regions. TCRdb fed the multiplex PCR reads into MiXCR, producing one record per CDR3 protein. The table lists about 470,000 distinct CDR3 sequences, just under 15% of them singletons. The same specimen was also included in a second study, on T cells in Graves' hyperthyroidism and ophthalmopathy.

Sequenced here: peripheral blood mononuclear cells (PBMCs), sampled at new diagnosis, from a patient treated with antithyroid drugs. The receptors derive from a woman aged 25 to 39 with Graves disease.

This clonotype came up many times. This chain links TRBV10-2 with TRBJ1-4; D gene uncertain. Germline CDR1 and CDR2: WSHSY and SAAADI. The V end lost 2 bases, the J end lost 8 bases, and 15 bases lay between the germline ends. The CDR3 consists of 15 residues. CDR3 loop: CASSEGPRSSEKLFF. The CDR3 DNA reads TGCGCCAGCAGTGAGGGCCCAAGGTCAAGCGAAAAACTGTTTTTT.

This clonotype came up a few times. V and J are TRBV18 and TRBJ2-1; tentative D call: TRBD2 (6 bases). Germline loops: CDR1 KGHSH, CDR2 LQKENI. The CDR3 runs 17 residues. V was shortened by 0 bases and J by 0 bases, with 12 bases between the two germline ends. Here the CDR3 DNA reads TGTGCCAGCTCACCACCGGGGGGAGAGAGCTCCTACAATGAGCAGTTCTTC. This translates into CASSPPGGESSYNEQFF. Supplemented by reference TRBV18 and TRBJ2-1, the full variable domain reads NAGVMQNPRHLVRRRGQEARLRCSPMKGHSHVYWYRQLPEEGLKFMVYLQKENIIDESGMPKERFSAEFPKEGPSILRIQQVVRGDSAAYFCASSPPGGESSYNEQFFGPGTRLTVL.

This clonotype was recorded many times. V usage is TRBV18 and J usage is TRBJ1-4; D call uncertain. Germline values: CDR1 KGHSH, CDR2 LQKENI. CDR3 size: 14 residues. Trimming removed 5 bases at V and 5 bases at J, with 12 bases between. CDR3 sequence reads: CASSTGYGNEKLFF. The CDR3 DNA reads as TGTGCCAGCTCAACCGGCTATGGGAATGAAAAACTGTTTTTT.

The chain employs TRBV10-3 and TRBJ2-3, with D perhaps matching TRBD1 or TRBD2 (5 bases each). The germline V gene has CDR1 ENHRY and CDR2 SYGVKD. CDR3 size: 16 residues. V was shortened by 0 bases and J by 1 base, with 11 bases between the two germline ends. This chain's CDR3 is CAISESNGAGTDTQYF. CDR3 DNA: TGTGCCATCAGTGAGTCGAACGGGGCGGGCACAGATACGCAGTATTTT.

This clonotype showed up many times. The genes are TRBV3-1 and TRBJ2-2; the D gene is possibly TRBD2 (5 bases). The V gene's germline CDR1 is LGHDT and CDR2 YNNKEL (reference sequence). Between the trimmed V and J ends, which lost 4 bases and 3 bases, there was a span of 15 bases. The CDR3 extends over 16 amino acids. The CDR3 protein is CASSLPFGRDTGELFF. The CDR3 DNA reads as TGTGCCAGCAGCCTCCCCTTTGGGCGGGACACCGGGGAGCTGTTTTTT.

J is TRBJ2-1 and V is TRBV20-1; 8 positions agree with TRBD1. Germline CDR1 and CDR2: DFQATT and SNEGSKA (reference sequence). The CDR3 runs to 15 residues. The J segment lost 3 bases and the V segment lost 6 bases, leaving 10 bases of the junction unmatched. CDR3: CSAPAGQGHYNEQFF. Written as DNA, the CDR3 is TGCAGTGCGCCAGCCGGACAGGGTCACTACAATGAGCAGTTCTTC.

This clonotype has a count of ten or more. The chain combines TRBV7-3 with TRBJ2-5; 11 bases agree with TRBD1. Trimming cost V 1 base and J 4 bases; bases outside gene matches: 8. CDR3 size: 17 residues. From germline, CDR1 is SGHTA and CDR2 FQGTGA. The CDR3 loop reads CASSLMGGQGAGETQYF. The CDR3 DNA is TGTGCCAGCAGCTTAATGGGCGGACAGGGGGCCGGAGAGACCCAGTACTTC.

V is TRBV12-3 or TRBV12-4 and J is TRBJ2-5; 9 nucleotides line up with TRBD1. Losses at the gene ends were 5 bases for V and 1 base for J; bases not matched to a gene: 11. CDR3 size: 17 residues. CDR3 coding DNA: TGTGCCAGCAGTCAAGACAGGGGGTGGGGGCCCCAAGAGACCCAGTACTTC. This encodes CASSQDRGWGPQETQYF.

At least ten counts were recorded for this clonotype. One junction end does not reproduce the germline sequence, and a read error may be involved. The chain carries TRBV4-2 and TRBJ2-5, with 10 bases fitting TRBD1. The CDR3 runs to 15 residues. The germline gives CDR1 LGHNA, CDR2 YNFKEQ. The CDR3 sequence: CASSQDRTGGETQYF. As DNA, the CDR3 is TGCGCCAGCAGCCAAGACCGGACAGGGGGTGAGACCCAGTACTTC.

This clonotype was detected many times. The V call is TRBV12-3 or TRBV12-4, the J call TRBJ2-2; a possible D gene is TRBD1 (6 bases). This CDR3 is 15 amino acids long. The V gene lost 7 bases and the J gene lost 0 bases, with 12 bases spanning the gap. The chain's CDR3 is CASKIGTPNTGELFF. CDR3 coding DNA: TGTGCCAGCAAAATCGGGACACCGAACACCGGGGAGCTGTTTTTT.